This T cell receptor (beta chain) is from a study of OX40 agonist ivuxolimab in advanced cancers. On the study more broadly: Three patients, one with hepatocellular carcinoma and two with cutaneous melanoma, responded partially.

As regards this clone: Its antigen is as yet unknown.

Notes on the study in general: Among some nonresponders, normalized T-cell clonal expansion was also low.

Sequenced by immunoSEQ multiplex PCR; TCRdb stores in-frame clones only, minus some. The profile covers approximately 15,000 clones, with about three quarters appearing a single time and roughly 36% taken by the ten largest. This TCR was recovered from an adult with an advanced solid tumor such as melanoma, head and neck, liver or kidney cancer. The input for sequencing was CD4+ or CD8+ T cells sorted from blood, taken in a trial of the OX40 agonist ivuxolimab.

The CDR3 protein is CARRIRRRPQHF. In nucleotides, the CDR3 is TGTGCCAGGCGAATTCGGAGGAGGCCCCAGCATTTT. V gene TRBV6-5 combines with J gene TRBJ1-5; D gene uncertain. Germline assignment: CDR1 MNHEY and CDR2 SVGAGI. V was pared by 9 bases and J by 9 bases, with 15 bases between. This CDR3 contains 12 residues.